The rows below give T cell receptor beta chains drawn from one sample of a study of blood T cell repertoires in COVID-19. Repertoires were generated with immunoSEQ multiplex PCR, while TCRdb's copy carries only in-frame clones and drops some. The sample contains around 56,000 clones, under 90% of which appear only once. Sequenced sample: peripheral blood. Source of these receptors: a woman over 75 with active or convalescent COVID-19. The CDR3 runs from the conserved cysteine through the conserved F or W. A D gene is named only where the DNA matches it firmly. A clone size is listed for some rows: how often the clone was seen (once, few, many), or a class if it is expanded.

>TRBV11-1|TRBD1|TRBJ2-1|.
TGTGCCAGCAGCCCACCGACAGGGGACACGAATGAGCAGTTCTTC
CASSPPTGDTNEQFF
>TRBV19|.|TRBJ2-7|.
TGTGCCAGTAGCTTGGGAGCAGGCTCCTACGAGCAGTACTTC
CASSLGAGSYEQYF
>TRBV6-2/TRBV6-3|TRBD2|TRBJ2-1|once
TGTGCCAGCAGTTACCTAGCGGGGAGTTACAATGAGCAGTTCTTC
CASSYLAGSYNEQFF
>TRBV4-2|.|TRBJ2-1|few
TGTGCCAGCAGCCAAGGGAGGGGGCCCTACAATGAGCAGTTCTTC
CASSQGRGPYNEQFF
>TRBV12-3/TRBV12-4|.|TRBJ2-7|.
TGTGCCAGCTATCGTGTGGGGGGAGAGCAGTACTTC
CASYRVGGEQYF
>TRBV15|TRBD1|TRBJ1-5|once
TGTGCCACCAGGGAGGACAGGGGAAATCAGCCCCAGCATTTT
CATREDRGNQPQHF
>TRBV25-1|.|TRBJ2-7|.
TGTGCCAGCGCTCGTAGCGGACCGTACGAGCAGTACTTC
CASARSGPYEQYF
>TRBV4-3|TRBD1|TRBJ1-2|few
TGCGCCAGCAGCCAAGAGGTAGCAGGGGGCATATCTATCTATGGCTACACCTTC
CASSQEVAGGISIYGYTF
>TRBV7-8|TRBD1|TRBJ1-1|.
TGTGCCAGCAGCTTAGCGGGGACAGGGTGGGATGAAGCTTTCTTT
CASSLAGTGWDEAFF
>TRBV5-4|.|TRBJ1-4|.
TGTGCCAGCAGCTTGTCACAGACGAGTAATGAAAAACTGTTTTTT
CASSLSQTSNEKLFF
>TRBV6-5|.|TRBJ1-6|.
TGTGCCAGCAGTTACGGTCCCAGGAATAATTCACCCCTCCACTTT
CASSYGPRNNSPLHF
>TRBV7-6|.|TRBJ1-1|.
TGTGCCAGCAGCTTAGGGCCCCCGGGGGGAGTATTGAGGAACACTGAAGCTTTCTTT
CASSLGPPGGVLRNTEAFF
>TRBV5-4|.|TRBJ1-3|.
TGTGCCAGCAGATACCTCGGGGGGTTGGCTGGAAACACCATATATTTT
CASRYLGGLAGNTIYF
>TRBV19|TRBD2|TRBJ2-2|.
TGTGCCAGTGGGAGGGGTAGGAACACCGGGGAGCTGTTTTTT
CASGRGRNTGELFF
>TRBV18|.|TRBJ1-4|few
TGTGCCAGCTCACCGAATGCGGGGACTAATGAAAAACTGTTTTTT
CASSPNAGTNEKLFF
>TRBV5-1|TRBD2|TRBJ2-3|.
TGCGCCAGCAGCTTGGCCCTAGCGGGGGCAGATACGCAGTATTTT
CASSLALAGADTQYF
>TRBV7-3|.|TRBJ1-5|.
TGTGCCAGCAGCTTACAACGACAGGGCAATCAGCCCCAGCATTTT
CASSLQRQGNQPQHF
>TRBV15|.|TRBJ1-5|.
TGTGCCACCAGCAGAGATTCGACAGTCGGTCAGCCCCAGCATTTT
CATSRDSTVGQPQHF
>TRBV7-2|.|TRBJ1-3|.
TGTGCCAGCAGCCCGTATTTGAGCTCTGGAAACACCATATATTTT
CASSPYLSSGNTIYF
>TRBV11-2|.|TRBJ1-2|.
TGTGCCAGCAGCGATGGGAGGCTCTATGGCTACACCTTC
CASSDGRLYGYTF
>TRBV15|.|TRBJ1-1|.
TGTGCCACCAGCAGAGGGGTTGGGGAGTACACTGAAGCTTTCTTT
CATSRGVGEYTEAFF
>TRBV28|TRBD1|TRBJ1-5|.
TGTGCCAGCAGCAGGGGGGAGCAGCCCCAGCATTTT
CASSRGEQPQHF
>TRBV3-1/TRBV3-2|.|TRBJ2-1|.
TGTGCCAGCAGCCAAGCGTATGAGCAGTTCTTC
CASSQAYEQFF
>TRBV29-1|.|TRBJ1-3|.
TGCAGCGTTGTTGGGGGCGGCTCTGGAAACACCATATATTTT
CSVVGGGSGNTIYF
>TRBV15|.|TRBJ1-4|.
TGTGCCACCAGCAGAGTGGGAGGGGTTGAAAAACTGTTTTTT
CATSRVGGVEKLFF
>TRBV7-2|.|TRBJ2-5|.
TGTGCCAGCAGCTTGCAGGGGTGGGAGACCCAGTACTTC
CASSLQGWETQYF
>TRBV28|TRBD1|TRBJ1-5|once
TGTGCCAGCAGCAGGACAGGGGGCGGGCAGCCCCAGCATTTT
CASSRTGGGQPQHF
>TRBV3-1/TRBV3-2|TRBD2|TRBJ2-5|.
TGTGCCAGCAGCAAACTAGCGGGGGGTTTTGAGACCCAGTACTTC
CASSKLAGGFETQYF
>TRBV6-5|.|TRBJ2-7|.
TGTGCCAGTACTTTGGACAGAGAAGTCTTCTACGAGCAGTACTTC
CASTLDREVFYEQYF
>TRBV7-2|TRBD1|TRBJ1-4|once
TGTGCCAGCAGCTTAGCGGGACAGACTAATGAAAAACTGTTTTTT
CASSLAGQTNEKLFF
>TRBV25-1|.|TRBJ1-1|few
TGTGCCAGCAGTGAGACGGGGGGGAACACTGAAGCTTTCTTT
CASSETGGNTEAFF
>TRBV6-5|.|TRBJ1-5|.
TGTGCCAGCACCCTTACAGGTCAGCCCCAGCATTTT
CASTLTGQPQHF
>TRBV28|.|TRBJ1-4|few
TGTGCCAGCAGTTTAACCAGGGATAATGAAAAACTGTTTTTT
CASSLTRDNEKLFF
>TRBV19|.|TRBJ1-3|once
TGTGCCAGCAGGGCGGGGAGCAATGGAAACACCATATATTTT
CASRAGSNGNTIYF
>TRBV11-1|.|TRBJ2-5|.
TGTGCCAGCAGCTCGACAACCGTTCAAGAGACCCAGTACTTC
CASSSTTVQETQYF
>TRBV2|TRBD1|TRBJ2-3|.
TGTGCCAGCAGTGTGACAGGGGGCAAAACAGATACGCAGTATTTT
CASSVTGGKTDTQYF
>TRBV5-1|TRBD1|TRBJ1-4|.
TGCGCCAGCAGCTTGGTCGGGACAGGGGCTGAAAAACTGTTTTTT
CASSLVGTGAEKLFF
>TRBV3-1/TRBV3-2|.|TRBJ1-6|.
TGTGCCAGCAGCAGTATTAAGTCGGTAACACCCCTCCACTTT
CASSSIKSVTPLHF
>TRBV7-2|TRBD2|TRBJ2-7|.
TGTGCCAGCAGCTTATTCGGGGGGGCAGAATACGAGCAGTACTTC
CASSLFGGAEYEQYF
>TRBV7-9|.|TRBJ1-1|.
TGTGCCAGCAGCTCCGACAGCAAAGCTGAAGCTTTCTTT
CASSSDSKAEAFF
>TRBV11-3|TRBD2|TRBJ2-2|once
TGTGCCAGCAGCCCCGGACTAGCGGGGGGGCCAGGGGGCACCGGGGAGCTGTTTTTT
CASSPGLAGGPGGTGELFF